What follows is one T cell receptor (beta chain) and its context. The antigen is undetermined. The treatment was: around 19 received Ad26.COV2.S at low or high dose, single or two shots; several received placebo; per-sample allocation not given. The samples date from day 63 after the first vaccine or placebo injection. The repertoire was sequenced with immunoSEQ multiplex PCR; TCRdb's copy has only in-frame clones and lacks some. The sample has approximately 300,000 clones; about 82% are singletons. The sample belongs to a study of Ad26.COV2.S vaccination and SARS-CoV-2 variants. In the study overall: By the intramuscular route, Ad26.COV2.S was given once, or twice 56 days apart.

Overall study results and limits: Breadth measured for non-spike TCRs was similar across vaccine and placebo recipients.

The germline gives CDR1 LNHDA, CDR2 SQIVND (reference sequence). V gave up 5 bases and J gave up 2 bases, with 16 bases separating them. This CDR3 comprises 15 residues. Sequencing used peripheral blood, obtained in a trial of Ad26.COV2.S vaccine versus placebo. V gene TRBV19 combines with J gene TRBJ2-7, with D unresolved. This TCR derives from a person between 18 and 65 years old who received the Ad26.COV2.S COVID-19 vaccine or a placebo. CDR3 in DNA: TGTGCCAGTAGTCCGGGTCAATACTCACCCTACGAGCAGTACTTC. It specifies CASSPGQYSPYEQYF.